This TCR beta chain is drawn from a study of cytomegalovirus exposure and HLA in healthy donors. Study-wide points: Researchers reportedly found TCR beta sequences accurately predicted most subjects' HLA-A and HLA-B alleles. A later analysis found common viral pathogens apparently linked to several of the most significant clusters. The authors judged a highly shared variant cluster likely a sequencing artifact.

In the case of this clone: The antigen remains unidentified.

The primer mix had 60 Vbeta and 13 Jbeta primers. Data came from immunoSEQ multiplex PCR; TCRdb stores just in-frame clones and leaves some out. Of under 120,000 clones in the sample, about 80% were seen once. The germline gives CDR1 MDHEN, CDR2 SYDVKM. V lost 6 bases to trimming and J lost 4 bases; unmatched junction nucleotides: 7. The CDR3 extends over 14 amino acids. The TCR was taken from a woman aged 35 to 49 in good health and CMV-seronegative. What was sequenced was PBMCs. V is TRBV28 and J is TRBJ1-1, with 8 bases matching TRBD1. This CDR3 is CASRDTGGGTEAFF. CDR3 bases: TGTGCCAGCAGGGACACAGGGGGAGGCACTGAAGCTTTCTTT.